This TCR beta chain was captured in a study of response to subunit inactivated influenza vaccine. Study results and caveats: Few new T cells, the authors suggested, are recruited by each seasonal influenza vaccination.

One entry per CDR3 protein, called by TCRdb with MiXCR from the RT-PCR reads. The top ten clones hold 10% of a sample with 700,000 to 900,000 distinct CDR3 sequences, over 20% of them seen once. The table lists this clonotype with a few counts. Antigen: not known. Likely a read error: the CDR3 ends without its conserved phenylalanine or tryptophan. Germline trimming cut 6 bases from V and 5 bases from J; bases unmatched to any gene: 8. The CDR3 contains 15 residues. The J gene is TRBJ2-5, the V gene TRBV12-3 or TRBV12-4; 11 bases agree with TRBD2. This material consisted of PBMCs from blood, taken more than 4 days after vaccination. This sequence was found in a man over 45 who received an inactivated influenza vaccine. The CDR3 sequence is CASRHLAGGRETQYL. In DNA form, the CDR3 reads TGTGCCAGCAGACACCTAGCGGGAGGTCGGGAGACCCAGTACCTC.